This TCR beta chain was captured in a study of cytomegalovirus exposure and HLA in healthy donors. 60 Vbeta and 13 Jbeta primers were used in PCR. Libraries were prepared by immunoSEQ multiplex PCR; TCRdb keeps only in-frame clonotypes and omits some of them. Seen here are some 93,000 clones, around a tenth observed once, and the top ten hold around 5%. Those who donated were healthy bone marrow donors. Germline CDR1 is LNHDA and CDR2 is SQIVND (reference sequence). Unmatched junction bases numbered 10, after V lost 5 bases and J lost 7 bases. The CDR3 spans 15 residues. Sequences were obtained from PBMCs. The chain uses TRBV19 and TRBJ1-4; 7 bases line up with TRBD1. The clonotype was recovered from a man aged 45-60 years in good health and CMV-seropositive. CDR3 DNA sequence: TGTGCCAGTAGTGGGCAGACAGGGATGAGTGAAAAACTGTTTTTT. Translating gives CASSGQTGMSEKLFF. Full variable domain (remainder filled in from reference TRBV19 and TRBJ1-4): DGGITQSPKYLFRKEGQNVTLSCEQNLNHDAMYWYRQDPGQGLRLIYYSQIVNDFQKGDIAEGYSVSREKKESFPLTVTSAQKNPTAFYLCASSGQTGMSEKLFFGSGTQLSVL.